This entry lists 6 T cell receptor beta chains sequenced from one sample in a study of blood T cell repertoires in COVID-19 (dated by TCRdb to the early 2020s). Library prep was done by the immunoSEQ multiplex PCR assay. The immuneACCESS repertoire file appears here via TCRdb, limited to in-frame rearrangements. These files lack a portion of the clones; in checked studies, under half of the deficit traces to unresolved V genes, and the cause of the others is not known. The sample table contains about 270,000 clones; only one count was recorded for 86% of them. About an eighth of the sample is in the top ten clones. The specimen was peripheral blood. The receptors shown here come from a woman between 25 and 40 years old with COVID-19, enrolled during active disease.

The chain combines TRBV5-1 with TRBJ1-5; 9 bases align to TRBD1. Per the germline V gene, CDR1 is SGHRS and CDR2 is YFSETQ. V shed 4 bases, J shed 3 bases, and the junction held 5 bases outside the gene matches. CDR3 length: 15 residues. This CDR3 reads CASSAGTGNNQPQHF. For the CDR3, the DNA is TGCGCCAGCAGCGCCGGGACAGGGAACAATCAGCCCCAGCATTTT.

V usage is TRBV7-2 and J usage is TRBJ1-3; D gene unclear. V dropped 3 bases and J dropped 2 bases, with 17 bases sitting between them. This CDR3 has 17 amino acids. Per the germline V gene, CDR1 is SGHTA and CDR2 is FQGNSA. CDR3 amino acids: CASSFSPSRIPGNTIYF. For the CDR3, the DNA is TGTGCCAGCAGCTTTAGCCCCTCGCGCATACCTGGAAACACCATATATTTT.

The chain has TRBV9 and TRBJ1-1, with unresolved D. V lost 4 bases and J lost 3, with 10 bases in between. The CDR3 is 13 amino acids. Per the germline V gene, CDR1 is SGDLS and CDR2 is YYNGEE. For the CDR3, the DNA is TGTGCCAGCAGCACCCACACGTACACTGAAGCTTTCTTT. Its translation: CASSTHTYTEAFF.

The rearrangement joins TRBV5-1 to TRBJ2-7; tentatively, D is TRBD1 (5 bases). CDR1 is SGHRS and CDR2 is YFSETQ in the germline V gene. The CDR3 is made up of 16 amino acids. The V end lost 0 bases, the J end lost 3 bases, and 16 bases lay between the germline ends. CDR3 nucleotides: TGCGCCAGCAGCTTGGTGTATAGGACAAGCAGCTACGAGCAGTACTTC. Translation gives CASSLVYRTSSYEQYF. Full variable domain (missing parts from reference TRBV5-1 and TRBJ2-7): KAGVTQTPRYLIKTRGQQVTLSCSPISGHRSVSWYQQTPGQGLQFLFEYFSETQRNKGNFPGRFSGRQFSNSRSEMNVSTLELGDSALYLCASSLVYRTSSYEQYFGPGTRLTVT.

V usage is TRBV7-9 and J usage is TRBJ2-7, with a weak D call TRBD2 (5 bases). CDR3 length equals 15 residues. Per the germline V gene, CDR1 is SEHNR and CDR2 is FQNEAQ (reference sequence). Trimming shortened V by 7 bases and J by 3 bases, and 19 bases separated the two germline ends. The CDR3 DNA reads TGTGCCAGCACTGCCGAGGGCAGCCCAGGCTACGAGCAGTACTTC. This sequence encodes CASTAEGSPGYEQYF.

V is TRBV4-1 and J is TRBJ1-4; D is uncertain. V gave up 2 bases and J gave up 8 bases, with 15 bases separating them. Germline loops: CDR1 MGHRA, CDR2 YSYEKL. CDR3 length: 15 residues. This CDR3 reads CASSQSAVRGEKLFF. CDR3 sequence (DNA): TGCGCCAGCAGCCAAAGCGCGGTTCGTGGGGAAAAACTGTTTTTT.